A selection of T cell receptor beta chains follows, all from one sample in a study of cytotoxic CD8 clonotypes in ibrutinib-treated CLL. Here immunoSEQ multiplex PCR was the method, and the copy in TCRdb shows in-frame clones only, minus some. Of around 250,000 clones in the sample, under 75% are singletons; the top ten hold 15%. Here the sequenced sample was PBMCs, taken after 24 months of ibrutinib treatment. The receptors were sampled from a human donor with chronic lymphocytic leukemia. The CDR3 runs from the conserved cysteine through the conserved F or W. Fields, in order: D gene, V gene, clone size, J gene, CDR3 length, CDR3 DNA, CDR3 protein. D genes are given only for firm matches. The listing skips clone size in some rows; elsewhere it reads once, few, many or a size class.

NA	TRBV28	few	TRBJ2-2	14	TGTGCCAGCAGGCTGACTAGTTTTTCCGGGGAGCTGTTTTTT	CASRLTSFSGELFF
NA	TRBV9	once	TRBJ2-2	15	TGTGCCAGCAGCGTAGTCGAGCGTTCCACCGGGGAGCTGTTTTTT	CASSVVERSTGELFF
NA	TRBV28	NA	TRBJ2-1	10	TGTGCCAGCTCCCGCAATGAGCAGTTCTTC	CASSRNEQFF
NA	TRBV29-1	few	TRBJ2-7	12	TGCAGCGTTGAGGACAGCTCCTACGAGCAGTACTTC	CSVEDSSYEQYF
TRBD1	TRBV5-4	NA	TRBJ1-2	14	TGTGCCAGCAGCCCAGGGACAGGGAATCTTGGCTACACCTTC	CASSPGTGNLGYTF
NA	TRBV7-2	few	TRBJ2-3	13	TGTGCCAGCAGTCCTACAGGGTTGGATACGCAGTATTTT	CASSPTGLDTQYF
TRBD2	TRBV5-1	once	TRBJ2-2	16	TGCGCCAGCAGCTTACTAGCGGGAGGTAACACCGGGGAGCTGTTTTTT	CASSLLAGGNTGELFF
TRBD1	TRBV6-5	NA	TRBJ1-5	15	TGTGCCAGCAGTTCGGGACAGGGGGGAAGCCAGCCCCAGCATTTT	CASSSGQGGSQPQHF
TRBD2	TRBV18	NA	TRBJ2-2	16	TGTGCCAGCTCACCCACTAGCGGGAGGGACACCGGGGAGCTGTTTTTT	CASSPTSGRDTGELFF
NA	TRBV4-1	NA	TRBJ2-5	14	TGCGCCAGCAGCCAAGTAGGAGGGGAAGAGACCCAGTACTTC	CASSQVGGEETQYF
NA	TRBV29-1	NA	TRBJ1-2	13	TGCAGCGTCCTCTCCGCGTCGAGATATGGCTACACCTTC	CSVLSASRYGYTF
NA	TRBV6-1	NA	TRBJ2-3	15	TGTGCCAGCGAAGTGGCTGGGGGGTACACAGATACGCAGTATTTT	CASEVAGGYTDTQYF
TRBD2	TRBV9	NA	TRBJ2-1	16	TGTGCCAGCAGCTCTGCCAGCGGGAGCTCCTACAATGAGCAGTTCTTC	CASSSASGSSYNEQFF
TRBD1	TRBV6-5	NA	TRBJ1-2	14	TGTGCCAGCAGCCCCGGGACAGGGGGCTATGGCTACACCTTC	CASSPGTGGYGYTF
NA	TRBV27	few	TRBJ1-1	13	TGTGCCAGCAGGGCCACAGGGAACACTGAAGCTTTCTTT	CASRATGNTEAFF
NA	TRBV11-1	few	TRBJ2-1	14	TGTGCCAGCAGCTTGAGGGCCCAATCGGATGAGCAGTTCTTC	CASSLRAQSDEQFF
TRBD1	TRBV7-2	NA	TRBJ2-3	13	TGTGCCAGCAGGGCAGGGGGTCAAGATACGCAGTATTTT	CASRAGGQDTQYF
NA	TRBV6-5	NA	TRBJ1-1	13	TGTGCCAGCAGTTACGTGGGGCTTACTGAAGCTTTCTTT	CASSYVGLTEAFF
NA	TRBV27	NA	TRBJ2-1	13	TGTGCCAGCAGTTTGGGTTGGGGTAATGAGCAGTTCTTC	CASSLGWGNEQFF
NA	TRBV6-6	few	TRBJ2-5	11	TGTGCCAGCAGTACGGGGGGCGCCCAGTACTTC	CASSTGGAQYF
NA	TRBV5-8	NA	TRBJ2-5	15	TGTGCCAGCAGCGGCCGGGACTCGGTACGGGAGACCCAGTACTTC	CASSGRDSVRETQYF
NA	TRBV28	once	TRBJ2-7	12	TGTGCCAGCAGTCTAAGAGCATACGAGCAGTACTTC	CASSLRAYEQYF
NA	TRBV5-1	few	TRBJ2-7	13	TGCGCCAGCAGCTTGGGTCGGGGGACCGAGCAGTACTTC	CASSLGRGTEQYF
TRBD1	TRBV27	NA	TRBJ1-5	15	TGTGCCAGCAGACCAAACAGGGGGCTAAATCAGCCCCAGCATTTT	CASRPNRGLNQPQHF
NA	TRBV10-3	NA	TRBJ1-2	14	TGTGCCATCACCGATAGGGGCAGCGGCTATGGCTACACCTTC	CAITDRGSGYGYTF
NA	TRBV18	NA	TRBJ1-1	15	TGTGCCAGCTCACCACCCCCCCGGGAGAACACTGAAGCTTTCTTT	CASSPPPRENTEAFF
NA	TRBV28	NA	TRBJ2-7	15	TGTGCCAGCAGTTCGTACAGGGTCGGGAGCTACGAGCAGTACTTC	CASSSYRVGSYEQYF
NA	TRBV19	NA	TRBJ2-3	15	TGTGCCAGTAGTATTCCCGGACTCAGCACAGATACGCAGTATTTT	CASSIPGLSTDTQYF
NA	TRBV19	NA	TRBJ2-1	14	TGTGCCAGTAGTATAGTAGAGGGTCCCAATGAGCAGTTCTTC	CASSIVEGPNEQFF
NA	TRBV6-5	many	TRBJ1-2	10	TGTGCCAGCAGGGGGGATGGCTACACCTTC	CASRGDGYTF
NA	TRBV5-5	NA	TRBJ2-5	14	TGTGCCAGCAGCTTAGATCCCATACAAGAGACCCAGTACTTC	CASSLDPIQETQYF
NA	TRBV6-6	NA	TRBJ2-7	13	TGTGCCAGCAGTTACAGTACCTTCTACGAGCAGTACTTC	CASSYSTFYEQYF
NA	TRBV4-2	few	TRBJ2-7	14	TGTGCCAGCAGCCAAGTGAACGGAATCTACGAGCAGTACTTC	CASSQVNGIYEQYF
TRBD1	TRBV27	NA	TRBJ2-7	14	TGTGCCAGCAGTTTACAGGGGGCACGGAGCGAGCAGTACTTC	CASSLQGARSEQYF
TRBD2	TRBV27	NA	TRBJ2-7	15	TGTGCCAGCAGTCCCGGAATAGCGGGAGCGTACGAGCAGTACTTC	CASSPGIAGAYEQYF
NA	TRBV6-5	NA	TRBJ2-7	14	TGTGCCAGCAGCCCAGTAGCGGCCACCTACGAGCAGTACTTC	CASSPVAATYEQYF
TRBD2	TRBV7-2	NA	TRBJ2-2	15	TGTGCCAGCAGCTTTAGCGGGAGTCGGACCGGGGAGCTGTTTTTT	CASSFSGSRTGELFF
TRBD1	TRBV4-2	NA	TRBJ1-5	16	TGTGCCAGCAGCCAAGTGACAGGGTCTAGCAATCAGCCCCAGCATTTT	CASSQVTGSSNQPQHF
NA	TRBV7-3	NA	TRBJ1-1	15	TGTGCCAGCAGCCGACTAGGACTCCCGGAAACTGAAGCTTTCTTT	CASSRLGLPETEAFF
TRBD2	TRBV4-3	NA	TRBJ2-2	17	TGCGCCAGCAGCCAAGACGGGGTTAGCGGGAGTGGCGGGGAGCTGTTTTTT	CASSQDGVSGSGGELFF
NA	TRBV28	few	TRBJ1-3	10	TGTGCCAGCTCGGGGGGCACCATATATTTT	CASSGGTIYF